Described below is a single TCR beta chain sequence and its context. Two consecutive negative NP/OP PCR tests, clearance, or resolved symptoms defined Cohort 3 recovery. V lost 4 bases to trimming and J lost 1 base, with 10 bases between them. CDR1 and CDR2 (germline): LNHNV, YYDKDF (reference sequence). The CDR3 covers 14 residues. The sample belongs to a study of blood T cell repertoires in COVID-19. Original processing notes: Amplification from reference gene primers served as the basis for estimated nucleated cell counts. Assay: immunoSEQ multiplex PCR; the TCRdb copy retains only in-frame clones and omits some. V, J and clone size derive from that table, while D and trimming were established from the DNA sequence. The table lists about 250,000 clones, over 75% of them singletons.

V is TRBV15 and J is TRBJ2-5; tentatively, D is TRBD1 (6 bases). This sequence originates from a woman under 40 who had recovered from COVID-19. Specimen: PBMCs or T cells enriched from blood (not recorded which). The CDR3 nucleotides read TGTGCCACCAGCAAAGACAGGTCCCAAGAGACCCAGTACTTC. It is translated as CATSKDRSQETQYF.